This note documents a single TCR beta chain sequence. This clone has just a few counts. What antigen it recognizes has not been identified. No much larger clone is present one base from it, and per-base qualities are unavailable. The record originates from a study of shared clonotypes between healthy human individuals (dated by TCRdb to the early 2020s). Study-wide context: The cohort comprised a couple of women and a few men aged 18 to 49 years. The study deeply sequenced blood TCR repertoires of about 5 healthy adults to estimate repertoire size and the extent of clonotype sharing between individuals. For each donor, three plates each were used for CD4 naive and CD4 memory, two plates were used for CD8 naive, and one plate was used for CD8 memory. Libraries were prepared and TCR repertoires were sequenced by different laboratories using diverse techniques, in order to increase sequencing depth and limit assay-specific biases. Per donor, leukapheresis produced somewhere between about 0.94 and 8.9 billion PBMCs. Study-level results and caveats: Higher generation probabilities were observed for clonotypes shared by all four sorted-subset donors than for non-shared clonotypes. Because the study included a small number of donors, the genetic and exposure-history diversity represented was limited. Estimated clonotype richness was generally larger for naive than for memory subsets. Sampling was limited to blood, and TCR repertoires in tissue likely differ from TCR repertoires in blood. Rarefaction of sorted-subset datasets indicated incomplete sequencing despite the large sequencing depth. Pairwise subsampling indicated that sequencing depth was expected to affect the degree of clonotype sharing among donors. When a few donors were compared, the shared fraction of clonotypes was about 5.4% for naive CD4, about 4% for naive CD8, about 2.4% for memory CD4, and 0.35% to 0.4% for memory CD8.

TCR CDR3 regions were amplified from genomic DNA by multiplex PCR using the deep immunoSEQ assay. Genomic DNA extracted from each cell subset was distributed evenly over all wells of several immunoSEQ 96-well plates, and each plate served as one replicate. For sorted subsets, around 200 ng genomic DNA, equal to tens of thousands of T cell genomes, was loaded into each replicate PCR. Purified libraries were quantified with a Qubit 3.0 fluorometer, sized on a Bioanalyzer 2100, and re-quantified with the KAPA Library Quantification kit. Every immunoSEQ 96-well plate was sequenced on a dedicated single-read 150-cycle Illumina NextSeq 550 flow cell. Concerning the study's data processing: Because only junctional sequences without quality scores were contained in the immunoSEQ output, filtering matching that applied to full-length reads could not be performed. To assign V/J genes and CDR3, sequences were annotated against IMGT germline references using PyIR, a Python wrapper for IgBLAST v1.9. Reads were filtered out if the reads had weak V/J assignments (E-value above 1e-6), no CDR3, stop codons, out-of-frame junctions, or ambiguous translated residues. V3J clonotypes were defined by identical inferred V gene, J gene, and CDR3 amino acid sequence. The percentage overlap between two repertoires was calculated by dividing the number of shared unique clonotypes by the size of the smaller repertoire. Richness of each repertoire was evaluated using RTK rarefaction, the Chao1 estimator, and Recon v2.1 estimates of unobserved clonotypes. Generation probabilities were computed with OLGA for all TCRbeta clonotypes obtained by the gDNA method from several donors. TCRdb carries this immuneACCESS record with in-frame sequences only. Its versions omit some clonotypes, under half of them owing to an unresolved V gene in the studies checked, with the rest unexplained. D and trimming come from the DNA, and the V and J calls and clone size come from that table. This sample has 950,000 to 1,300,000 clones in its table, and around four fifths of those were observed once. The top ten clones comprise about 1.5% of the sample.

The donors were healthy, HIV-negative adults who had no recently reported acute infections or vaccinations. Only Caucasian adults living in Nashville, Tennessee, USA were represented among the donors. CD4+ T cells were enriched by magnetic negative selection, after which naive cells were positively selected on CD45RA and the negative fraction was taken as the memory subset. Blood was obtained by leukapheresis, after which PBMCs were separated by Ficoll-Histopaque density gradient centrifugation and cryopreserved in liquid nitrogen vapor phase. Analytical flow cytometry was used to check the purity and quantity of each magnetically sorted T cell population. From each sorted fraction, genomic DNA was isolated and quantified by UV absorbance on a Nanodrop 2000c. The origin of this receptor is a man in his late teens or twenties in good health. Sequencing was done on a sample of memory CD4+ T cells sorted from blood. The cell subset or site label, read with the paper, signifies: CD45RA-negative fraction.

The CDR3 here reads CAWDPGQGEAFF. Read as DNA, the sequence is TGTGCCTGGGATCCGGGACAGGGGGAAGCTTTCTTT. The chain couples TRBV30 to TRBJ1-1, with TRBD1 matching 10 junction bases. Trimmed from V: 5 bases; trimmed from J: 8 bases; junction bases lacking a gene match: 5. Its CDR3 holds 12 amino acids, cysteine through phenylalanine. The read is trimmed to its CDR3 DNA, 36 bases read in frame from base 1. From the germline V gene (reference sequence), CDR1 is GTSNPN and CDR2 is SVGIG.